The 25 T cell receptor beta chains below were found in one sample sequenced in a study of cytomegalovirus exposure and HLA in healthy donors. Vbeta (60) and Jbeta (13) primers were used in the PCR. Libraries were prepared by immunoSEQ multiplex PCR; TCRdb keeps only in-frame clonotypes and omits some of them. This sample yields 150,000 to 200,000 clones, of which around four fifths are seen a single time; 9% to 10% belongs to the top ten. The sequenced material came from PBMCs. The receptor set was obtained from a man aged 18-30 years in good health and CMV-seropositive.

This rearrangement joins TRBV19 to TRBJ1-5; D unclear. The germline CDR1 and CDR2 sequences are LNHDA and SQIVND (reference sequence). The CDR3 consists of 13 residues. The germline V and J ends were trimmed by 5 bases and 4 bases, with 9 bases remaining between them. CDR3 DNA: TGTGCCAGTAGTTACCCAGGAAATCAGCCCCAGCATTTT. It is translated as CASSYPGNQPQHF.

The chain employs TRBV7-8 and TRBJ2-2, with a tentative D call TRBD1 (5 bases). Germline lookup yields CDR1 SGHVS and CDR2 FQNEAQ. The V end lost 2 bases, the J end lost 4 bases, and 11 bases lay between the germline ends. The CDR3 extends over 15 amino acids. This CDR3 reads CASSLQGLGTGELFF. CDR3 in DNA: TGTGCCAGCAGCTTACAGGGTCTCGGCACCGGGGAGCTGTTTTTT.

The J gene is TRBJ2-7, the V gene TRBV7-2; a possible D gene is TRBD2 (7 bases). Trimming left V 7 bases short and J 5 bases short, with 21 bases between. The germline gives CDR1 SGHTA, CDR2 FQGNSA. This CDR3 has 15 amino acids. This CDR3 reads CASTPVGGVAHEQYF. The CDR3 nucleotides are TGTGCCAGCACGCCCGTAGGGGGGGTGGCCCACGAGCAGTACTTC.

This sequence joins TRBV4-1 and TRBJ2-3; D is unclear. CDR1 is MGHRA, CDR2 YSYEKL, per germline. The CDR3 is made up of 14 amino acids. Trimming took off 4 bases at V and 8 bases at J, with 16 bases between the two ends. The CDR3 sequence is CASSRYNGPTTQYF. The CDR3, as DNA: TGCGCCAGCAGCCGCTACAATGGGCCAACTACGCAGTATTTT.

The chain couples TRBV7-9 to TRBJ1-2; perhaps TRBD1 as D (6 bases). V was shortened by 5 bases and J by 8 bases, with 15 bases between the two germline ends. CDR1 and CDR2 from the germline V gene are SEHNR and FQNEAQ (reference sequence). The CDR3 is 13 residues long. CDR3: CASSQQGVWGYTF. For the CDR3, the DNA is TGTGCCAGCAGCCAACAGGGTGTGTGGGGCTACACCTTC. The full variable domain, its missing parts supplied by reference TRBV7-9 and TRBJ1-2, is DTGVSQNPRHKITKRGQNVTFRCDPISEHNRLYWYRQTLGQGPEFLTYFQNEAQLEKSRLLSDRFSAERPKGSFSTLEIQRTEQGDSAMYLCASSQQGVWGYTFGSGTRLTVV.

Only a few counts were recorded for this clone. The rearrangement uses TRBV19 and TRBJ2-7, with a tentative D call TRBD1 (6 bases). Germline values: CDR1 LNHDA, CDR2 SQIVND (reference sequence). The CDR3 extends over 14 amino acids. V dropped 6 bases and J dropped 3 bases, with 15 bases sitting between them. Here the CDR3 reads CASSPGQIFYEQYF. CDR3 sequence (DNA): TGTGCCAGTAGCCCTGGACAGATCTTCTACGAGCAGTACTTC.

The chain employs TRBV7-8 and TRBJ2-1, with TRBD2 identical over 15 bases. The CDR3 totals 20 residues. Germline V CDR1 and CDR2: SGHVS, FQNEAQ. V trimming: 1 base; J trimming: 0 bases; junction bases outside the gene matches: 7. CDR3 DNA: TGTGCCAGCAGCTTAGAACCCGGACTAGCGGGAGGGCCCTCCTACAATGAGCAGTTCTTC. It translates to CASSLEPGLAGGPSYNEQFF. The entire variable domain, with the rest obtained from reference TRBV7-8 and TRBJ2-1, is as follows: GAGVSQSPRYKVAKRGQDVALRCDPISGHVSLFWYQQALGQGPEFLTYFQNEAQLDKSGLPSDRFFAERPEGSVSTLKIQRTQQEDSAVYLCASSLEPGLAGGPSYNEQFFGPGTRLTVL.

The rearrangement uses TRBV30 and TRBJ2-7, with a possible D match to TRBD1 (5 bases). Germline values: CDR1 GTSNPN, CDR2 SVGIG (reference sequence). The V gene lost 3 bases and the J gene lost 6 bases, with 12 bases spanning the gap. This CDR3 is built from 12 residues. This CDR3 reads CAWSLRGPEQYF. The CDR3 nucleotides are TGTGCCTGGAGCTTAAGGGGTCCCGAGCAGTACTTC.

The chain recombines TRBV28 with TRBJ2-5, with 7 bases identical to TRBD2. V lost 10 bases, J lost 5 bases, and 7 bases stayed unmatched. The CDR3 has 12 amino acids. Germline V gives CDR1 MDHEN, CDR2 SYDVKM. In nucleotides, the CDR3 is TGTGCCACTGGGGGGGATCGGGAGACCCAGTACTTC. This sequence encodes CATGGDRETQYF.

The chain joins TRBV10-3 to TRBJ2-7, with D unclear. The V and J ends lost 1 base and 2 bases respectively, with 12 bases between them. The CDR3 loop spans 15 amino acids. Germline-derived CDR1 and CDR2 are ENHRY and SYGVKD. The DNA of the CDR3 is TGTGCCATCAGTGAGTTCACCCAGGAACCCTACGAGCAGTACTTC. The encoded protein is CAISEFTQEPYEQYF.

CDR3 sequence reads: CASSSYLAGGDEQYF. The CDR3 bases are TGTGCCAGCAGTTCGTATCTAGCGGGAGGGGACGAGCAGTACTTC. The chain links TRBV28 to TRBJ2-7; 12 bases line up with TRBD2. This CDR3 comprises 15 residues. The V gene's germline CDR1 is MDHEN and CDR2 SYDVKM. V was pared by 4 bases and J by 5 bases, with 6 bases of the junction left unmatched.

The rearrangement links TRBV15 to TRBJ1-5; 9 positions match TRBD1. This CDR3 spans 17 amino acids. J was trimmed by 6 bases and V by 4 bases; bases with no gene match: 13. CDR1 and CDR2 from the germline V gene are LNHNV and YYDKDF (reference sequence). The CDR3, as DNA: TGTGCCACCAGCACCAGCCGGGACAGGGAAGGGAGTCAGCCCCAGCATTTT. This gives the protein CATSTSRDREGSQPQHF.

The chain recombines TRBV6-5 with TRBJ2-2; D is possibly TRBD1 (5 bases). The CDR3 has 15 residues. V was shortened by 5 bases and J by 4 bases, with 14 bases between the two germline ends. Germline-derived CDR1 and CDR2 are MNHEY and SVGAGI. The CDR3 loop reads CASSPRTGTTGELFF. The CDR3 DNA follows: TGTGCCAGCAGTCCCCGAACAGGCACCACCGGGGAGCTGTTTTTT.

The rearrangement links TRBV5-8 to TRBJ1-5; D is ambiguous. V lost 4 bases, J lost 0 bases, and 5 bases lay in between. This CDR3 contains 13 residues. Germline CDR1 is SGHTS and CDR2 is YDEGEE. In DNA form, the CDR3 reads TGTGCCAGCAGCCAGTATAGCAATCAGCCCCAGCATTTT. Residues: CASSQYSNQPQHF.

The chain has TRBV9 and TRBJ2-1; 7 bases line up with TRBD2. Trimming cost V 0 bases and J 2 bases; bases outside gene matches: 2. Germline-derived CDR1 and CDR2 are SGDLS and YYNGEE. The CDR3 is 15 amino acids. The CDR3 is CASSVDGGAYNEQFF. Written as DNA, the CDR3 is TGTGCCAGCAGCGTAGATGGGGGGGCCTACAATGAGCAGTTCTTC.

The chain combines TRBV6-1 with TRBJ2-5; tentative D call: TRBD1 (5 bases). The CDR3 spans 12 residues. Trimming took 6 bases from V and 5 from J, leaving 10 bases between them. Germline V gene sequence: CDR1 MNHNS, CDR2 SASEGT. The CDR3 spells CASSSPGETQYF. Here the CDR3 DNA reads TGTGCCAGCAGCAGTCCAGGGGAGACCCAGTACTTC.

J is TRBJ1-1 and V is TRBV7-2; D possibly corresponds to TRBD1 (5 bases). The CDR3 is made up of 13 amino acids. Trimming took off 6 bases at V and 8 bases at J, with 16 bases between the two ends. CDR1 and CDR2 from the germline V gene are SGHTA and FQGNSA. CDR3 bases: TGTGCCAGCAGACCGCAGGGTATAGGGGAAGCTTTCTTT. This codes for CASRPQGIGEAFF. The full variable domain, in which reference TRBV7-2 and TRBJ1-1 provide the parts outside the CDR3, is GAGVSQSPSNKVTEKGKDVELRCDPISGHTALYWYRQSLGQGLEFLIYFQGNSAPDKSGLPSDRFSAERTGGSVSTLTIQRTQQEDSAVYLCASRPQGIGEAFFGQGTRLTVV.

The V call is TRBV11-2, the J call TRBJ2-3; 10 bases agree with TRBD2. CDR3 size: 16 residues. The trim removed 5 bases at V and 4 bases at J, leaving 9 bases unmatched. Per germline, CDR1 SGHAT and CDR2 FQNNGV. The CDR3 nucleotides are TGTGCCAGCAGCGACAGAACTAGCGGGATGGCAGATACGCAGTATTTT. The encoded protein is CASSDRTSGMADTQYF. Supplemented by reference TRBV11-2 and TRBJ2-3, the full variable domain reads EAGVAQSPRYKIIEKRQSVAFWCNPISGHATLYWYQQILGQGPKLLIQFQNNGVVDDSQLPKDRFSAERLKGVDSTLKIQPAKLEDSAVYLCASSDRTSGMADTQYFGPGTRLTVL.

Notes on this clone: Likely a read error: the CDR3 ends without its conserved phenylalanine or tryptophan. The CDR3 is CASSLSEGGPLHL. The CDR3 DNA reads TGTGCCAGCAGCCTGAGCGAGGGGGGGCCCCTCCACCTT. The chain couples TRBV7-9 to TRBJ1-6, with a tentative D call TRBD1 (6 bases). This CDR3 is built from 13 residues. Per germline, CDR1 SEHNR and CDR2 FQNEAQ (reference sequence). V shed 5 bases and J shed 13 bases, with 15 bases lying between them.

J is TRBJ2-3 and V is TRBV5-4, with TRBD2 identical over 11 bases. The CDR3 has 18 residues. The V gene end was trimmed by 5 bases and the J gene end by 1 base; junction bases not matched to a gene: 12. The germline gives CDR1 SGHNT, CDR2 YYREEE (reference sequence). The CDR3 is CASRGMVAGGPGTDTQYF. As DNA, the CDR3 is TGTGCCAGCAGGGGGATGGTAGCGGGAGGGCCCGGCACAGATACGCAGTATTTT.

The rearrangement links TRBV27 to TRBJ2-7; perhaps TRBD1 as D (5 bases). In germline, CDR1 is MNHEY, CDR2 SMNVEV (reference sequence). The V end was cut by 4 bases, the J end by 0 bases, with 16 bases between. This CDR3 comprises 16 residues. CDR3 protein: CASSYQTVSSSYEQYF. For the CDR3, the DNA is TGTGCCAGCAGTTACCAGACAGTTTCAAGCTCCTACGAGCAGTACTTC.

The chain is built from TRBV2 and TRBJ2-1, with D possibly being TRBD1 (6 bases). The V gene lost 9 bases and the J gene lost 9 bases, with 15 bases spanning the gap. The CDR3 spans 12 residues. CDR1 SNHLY and CDR2 FYNNEI come from the germline V gene. The CDR3 region is CARGREGGEQFF. CDR3 DNA: TGTGCCAGAGGCAGGGAAGGGGGTGAGCAGTTCTTC.

Points on this clone: It is likely a read error, because the conserved phenylalanine at the end of the CDR3 is missing. The rearrangement joins TRBV6-4 to TRBJ1-6, with 7 positions matching TRBD1. This CDR3 has 12 amino acids. V lost 8 bases and J lost 8; bases outside the gene matches: 3. Germline V CDR1 and CDR2: MRHNA, SNTAGT. CDR3 nucleotides: TGTGCCAGCGACAGGGTTTATTCACCCCTCCACCTT. This translates into CASDRVYSPLHL.

The chain combines TRBV18 with TRBJ2-3, with D possibly matching TRBD2 (6 bases). The germline V gene has CDR1 KGHSH and CDR2 LQKENI. V lost 6 bases and J lost 1, with 11 bases in between. The CDR3 spans 14 residues. The CDR3 sequence is CASSPWGGTDTQYF. The CDR3 nucleotides read TGTGCCAGCTCGCCGTGGGGGGGCACAGATACGCAGTATTTT. The full variable domain, its missing parts supplied by reference TRBV18 and TRBJ2-3, is NAGVMQNPRHLVRRRGQEARLRCSPMKGHSHVYWYRQLPEEGLKFMVYLQKENIIDESGMPKERFSAEFPKEGPSILRIQQVVRGDSAAYFCASSPWGGTDTQYFGPGTRLTVL.

The rearrangement joins TRBV9 to TRBJ1-2, with 10 bases that match TRBD1. V shed 10 bases, J shed 4 bases, and the junction held 7 bases outside the gene matches. This CDR3 comprises 13 residues. Germline CDR1 reads SGDLS; CDR2 reads YYNGEE. For the CDR3, the DNA is TGTGCCTCCCAAGGACAGGGGGGCTATGGCTACACCTTC. This sequence encodes CASQGQGGYGYTF.